The 3 T cell receptor beta chains reported below all come from one sample, sequenced in a study of cytomegalovirus exposure and HLA in healthy donors. The PCR was carried out with 60 Vbeta primers and 13 Jbeta primers. Here immunoSEQ multiplex PCR was the method, and the copy in TCRdb shows in-frame clones only, minus some. The profile shows roughly 180,000 clones, around 82% of them singletons. Sequenced material: PBMCs. The receptors were sampled from a woman aged 30 to 39 in good health and CMV-seropositive.

As regards this clone: At one end, the junction sequence differs from germline, possibly due to a read error. The chain links TRBV11-2 to TRBJ2-5; 10 nucleotides match TRBD1. The CDR3 has 17 amino acids. From germline, CDR1 is SGHAT and CDR2 FQNNGV. CDR3 coding DNA: TGTGCCAGCAGCCTAGATGGCTGGGACAGGGGCGAAGAGACCCAGTACTTC. It yields the protein CASSLDGWDRGEETQYF.

The CDR3 DNA sequence: TGTGCCAGTAGTAACAAGGGACTAGCATGGGTGGAGACCCAGTACTTC. Encoded protein: CASSNKGLAWVETQYF. V is TRBV19 and J is TRBJ2-5, with 9 bases aligning to TRBD2. In germline, CDR1 is LNHDA, CDR2 SQIVND (reference sequence). Germline trimming cut 4 bases from V and 5 bases from J; bases unmatched to any gene: 11. The CDR3 contains 16 residues.

The V gene is TRBV27, the J gene TRBJ2-7; a weak D match, TRBD1 (7 bases). The germline V and J ends were trimmed by 3 bases and 5 bases, with 11 bases remaining between them. The germline V gene has CDR1 MNHEY and CDR2 SMNVEV (reference sequence). CDR3 length equals 13 residues. CDR3 DNA: TGTGCCAGCAGTTTCACAGGGGAGGACGAGCAGTACTTC. This translates into CASSFTGEDEQYF.